The entry below gives a single TCR beta chain sequence along with its context. The antigen it recognizes is unknown. No qualities accompany the bases; no much larger clone lies one base away. What the time point label conveys for this sample: baseline pretreatment blood. Read against the paper, the sample's treatment or condition label means: 15 Gy SBRT to primary tumor, nephrectomy 4 weeks later. Serial peripheral blood from radiation-treated patients was sampled at baseline, 2 weeks and 4 weeks after SBRT to track tumor-enriched clonotypes. All patients had renal cell carcinoma with clear cell pathology. Genomic DNA for TCR sequencing was prepared using the QIAamp DNA Blood Mini Kit (Qiagen). The analyses included just those samples that passed every quality control check. The CDR3 runs 14 residues from the cysteine to the phenylalanine. The CDR3 DNA has 42 bases and is translated from base 1. The trim is 0 bases for V and 2 bases for J, with a gap of 9 bases between the germline ends. Sequences SGHRS (CDR1) and YFSETQ (CDR2) are obtained from the germline V gene.

Following the manufacturer's recommendations, the immunoSEQ kit was used to generate TCR beta libraries from genomic DNA. Library preparation used a first multiplex PCR with proprietary primers, then a second PCR adding unique barcodes, with bead cleanups after each round. Each sample batch included a kit-provided positive control reaction and a negative control reaction. The final libraries were assessed on an Agilent 4200 TapeStation D1000 ScreenTape, pooled by volume, and quantified by qPCR. Sequencing was performed on an Illumina NextSeq500 with a MidOutput 150-cycle cartridge, and 156 Read1 and 15 Index1 cycles were run with kit custom primers. The pooled library was loaded at 0.75 to 1 pM, with a roughly 19% PhiX control spiked in. Processing in the source paper ran as follows. The vendor-processed data were analyzed in R, and a clonotype was defined as all T cells that share the same CDR3 nucleotide sequence. In the clone abundance analyses, frequencies were normalized to the 10,000 most abundant clones in each sample. Public T cell clones, averaging fewer than five per sample, were removed before analysis. Tumor-enriched clonotypes and baseline blood-enriched clonotypes were defined as those with an abundance difference of at least 32-fold between compartments. A beta-binomial differential abundance model was used to identify clonotypes that expanded or contracted between blood time points. Tumor-blood repertoire similarity was measured with the Baroni-Urbani and Buser coefficient, and group comparisons used two-tailed Wilcoxon tests in R. TCRdb retrieved this table from immuneACCESS and kept in-frame rearrangements only. Not all clones are present; in checked studies, unresolved V genes account for under half, and no reason is known for the remainder. D and trimming come from the DNA, and the V and J calls and clone size come from that table. In all, the sample holds about 61,000 clones, and roughly 79% of those were seen once. The ten largest make up more than 7% of the sample.

The sample belongs to a study of radiation and T cells in renal cell carcinoma (dated by TCRdb to the early 2020s). Broadly, across the study: The samples were drawn from a clinical trial, where primary renal cell carcinomas were treated with 15 Gy of stereotactic body radiation therapy and then removed by nephrectomy 4 weeks afterward. In total, fewer than 55 samples underwent TCR beta sequencing: 25 or so tumors plus 27 peripheral blood samples. In the roughly 49 samples combined, 4 million to 5 million unique CDR3 nucleotide sequences were found, encoding 2.5 million to 3 million unique CDR3 amino acid sequences. The investigation overall reported the following: Because pretreatment tumor biopsies were not available, the baseline intratumoral presence of clonotypes could not be determined. In blood, the top tumor clonotypes increased from baseline to 2 weeks after radiation and then shrank by 4 weeks, which suggests a temporary expansion of tumor-resident clones. Tracking of blood repertoire dynamics stopped at roughly 4 weeks after treatment, with no follow-up past that point. Because the trial had a single-armed design, the trial could not examine how radiation dose or scheduling affected the TCR repertoire.

This clonotype was obtained from a man in his sixties with renal cell carcinoma. The V and J genes are TRBV5-1 and TRBJ2-7, and the D gene may be TRBD2, 6 bases matching. The material was blood, obtained from a patient whose treatment included radiotherapy and nephrectomy. In nucleotides, the sequence is TGCGCCAGCAGCTTGGACGCGGGGCCCTACGAGCAGTACTTC. Its protein is CASSLDAGPYEQYF.